This paragraph covers one TCR beta chain sequence. The entry originates in a study of blood T cell repertoires in COVID-19. Background on the study: Sites in the United States, Italy and Spain provided acute and convalescent COVID-19 samples. T cells, B-cell-depleted T cells, or PBMCs provided the cDNA or gDNA that served as material.

Authors' data handling: Counts of nucleated cells, estimated from reference gene primer amplification, were obtained. Measured with immunoSEQ multiplex PCR; TCRdb has only the in-frame clones, and not every one. Clonal size and the V and J genes are those of that table, whereas D and trimming came from the DNA. This sample yields roughly 80,000 clones, of which approximately 80% are seen a single time; around 10% belongs to the top ten. The germline V gene encodes CDR1 LGHNA and CDR2 YSLEER. Trimming pared 0 bases from V and 0 bases from J, leaving 6 bases between. The length of the CDR3 is 16 residues.

Sequencing used peripheral blood. This TCR came from a man aged 50-60 years with acute or convalescent COVID-19. The chain joins TRBV4-3 to TRBJ2-6; D is ambiguous. The CDR3 bases are TGCGCCAGCAGCCAAGATACGGTCTCTGGGGCCAACGTCCTGACTTTC. Protein: CASSQDTVSGANVLTF.